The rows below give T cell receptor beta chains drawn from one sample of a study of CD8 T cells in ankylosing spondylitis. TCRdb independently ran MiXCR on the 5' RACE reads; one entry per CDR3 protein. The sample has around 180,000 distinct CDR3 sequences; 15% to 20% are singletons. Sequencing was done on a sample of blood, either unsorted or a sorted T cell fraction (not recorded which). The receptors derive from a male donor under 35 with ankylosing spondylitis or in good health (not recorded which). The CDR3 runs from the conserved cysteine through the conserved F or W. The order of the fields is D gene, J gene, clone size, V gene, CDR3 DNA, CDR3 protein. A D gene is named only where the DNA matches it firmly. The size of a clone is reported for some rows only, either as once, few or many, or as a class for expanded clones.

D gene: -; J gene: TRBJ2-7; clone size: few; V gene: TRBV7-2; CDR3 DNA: TGTGCCAGCAGCAACGCCCGGGGGACTTCCTACGAGCAGTACTTC; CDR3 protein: CASSNARGTSYEQYF
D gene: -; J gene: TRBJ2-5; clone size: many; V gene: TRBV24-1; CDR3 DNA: TGTGCCACCACCGCGGGGGCTCAAGAGACCCAGTACTTC; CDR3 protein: CATTAGAQETQYF
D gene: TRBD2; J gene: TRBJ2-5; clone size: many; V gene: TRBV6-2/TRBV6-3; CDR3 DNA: TGTGCCAGCAGTTACCTCGGGACTAGCGGGGACCAAGAGACCCAGTACTTC; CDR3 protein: CASSYLGTSGDQETQYF
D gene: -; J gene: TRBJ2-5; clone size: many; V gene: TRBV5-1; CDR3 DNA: TGCGCCAGCAGCTCGAACCCCTTGGAGACCCAGTACTTC; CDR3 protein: CASSSNPLETQYF
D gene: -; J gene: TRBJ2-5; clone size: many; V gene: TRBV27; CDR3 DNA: TGTGCCAGCAGTCCAAATGGACACCCCCAAGAGACCCAGTACTTC; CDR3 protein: CASSPNGHPQETQYF
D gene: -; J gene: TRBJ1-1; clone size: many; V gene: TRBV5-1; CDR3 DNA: TGCGCCAGCAGCTTGGTACAGGAGAACACTGAAGCTTTCTTT; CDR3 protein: CASSLVQENTEAFF
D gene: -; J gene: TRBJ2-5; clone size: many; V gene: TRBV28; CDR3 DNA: TGTGCCAGCAGCCTCCGGGCCCCCGGGGAGACCCAGTACTTC; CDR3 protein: CASSLRAPGETQYF
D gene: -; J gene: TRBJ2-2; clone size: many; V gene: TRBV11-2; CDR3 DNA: TGTGCCAGCAGGGGACCAGGGACCGGGGAGCTGTTTTTT; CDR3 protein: CASRGPGTGELFF
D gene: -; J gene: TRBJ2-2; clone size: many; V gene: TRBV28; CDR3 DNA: TGTGCCAGCAGTTTTCAGGGGACGAACCCCGGGGAGCTGTTTTTT; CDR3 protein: CASSFQGTNPGELFF
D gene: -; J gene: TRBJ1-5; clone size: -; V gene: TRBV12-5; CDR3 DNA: TGTGCTAGTGGTTCTGGGTATGGGAGTCAGCCCCAGCATTTT; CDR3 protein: CASGSGYGSQPQHF
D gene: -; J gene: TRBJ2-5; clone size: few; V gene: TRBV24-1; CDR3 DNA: TGTGCCACCAGTGAAATAGGGACTTCCGGAGGGGAGACCCAGTACTTC; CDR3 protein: CATSEIGTSGGETQYF
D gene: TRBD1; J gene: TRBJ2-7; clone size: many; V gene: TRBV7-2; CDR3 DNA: TGTGCCAGCAGCTTAGTTGAGGGGGCGCGGTACGAGCAGTACTTC; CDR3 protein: CASSLVEGARYEQYF
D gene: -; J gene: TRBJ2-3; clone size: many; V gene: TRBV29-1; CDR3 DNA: TGCAGCGTCCATTCAATCCTCACAGATACGCAGTATTTT; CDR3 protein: CSVHSILTDTQYF
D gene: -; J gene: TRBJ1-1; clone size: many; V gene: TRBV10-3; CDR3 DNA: TGTGCCACCGGGGGAGGTAACACTGAAGCTTTCTTT; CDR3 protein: CATGGGNTEAFF
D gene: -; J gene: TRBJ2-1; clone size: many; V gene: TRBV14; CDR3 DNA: TGTGCCAGCAGCCAAGGTCGAAGGAATGAGCAGTTCTTC; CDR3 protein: CASSQGRRNEQFF
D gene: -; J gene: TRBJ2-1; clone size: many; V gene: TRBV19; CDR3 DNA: TGTGCCAGTAGTAGCCGGGACCCCACCTCCTACAATGAGCAGTTCTTC; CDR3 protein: CASSSRDPTSYNEQFF
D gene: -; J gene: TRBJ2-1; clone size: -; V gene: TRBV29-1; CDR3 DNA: TGCAGCGTGAGAGTACGAAGGAATGAGCAGTTCTTC; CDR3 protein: CSVRVRRNEQFF
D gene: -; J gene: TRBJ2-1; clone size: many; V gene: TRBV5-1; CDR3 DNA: TGCGCCAGCAGCTTGGCCGCGGGACAGAATGAGCAGTTCTTC; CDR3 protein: CASSLAAGQNEQFF
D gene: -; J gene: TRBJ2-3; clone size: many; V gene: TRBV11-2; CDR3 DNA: TGTGCCAGCAGCCTGACAGTTAGCACAGATACGCAGTATTTT; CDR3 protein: CASSLTVSTDTQYF
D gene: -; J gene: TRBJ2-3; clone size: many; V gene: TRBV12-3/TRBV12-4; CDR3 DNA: TGTGCCAGCAGTTTATCCCGAGCGGCCACTCGCACAGATACGCAGTATTTT; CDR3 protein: CASSLSRAATRTDTQYF
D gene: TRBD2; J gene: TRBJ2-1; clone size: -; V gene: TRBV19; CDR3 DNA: TGTGCCAGTAGTGACATAGCGGGAACTTTCCTCAATGAGCAGTTCTTC; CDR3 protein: CASSDIAGTFLNEQFF
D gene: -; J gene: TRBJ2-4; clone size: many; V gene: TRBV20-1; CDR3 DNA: TGCAGTGCTAGAGCAGGCGGTAGGGGCATTCAGTACTTC; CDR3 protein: CSARAGGRGIQYF
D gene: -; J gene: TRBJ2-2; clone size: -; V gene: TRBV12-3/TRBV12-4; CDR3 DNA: TGTGCCAGCAAAATCAGAGGAGGGAGCGGGGAGCTGTTTTTT; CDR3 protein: CASKIRGGSGELFF
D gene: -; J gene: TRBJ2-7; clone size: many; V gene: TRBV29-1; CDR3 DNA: TGCAGCGTGGCCCATCCGCGCTACGAGCAGTACTTC; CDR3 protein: CSVAHPRYEQYF
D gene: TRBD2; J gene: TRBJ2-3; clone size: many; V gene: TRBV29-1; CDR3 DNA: TGCAGCGTTGTTAGAGCGGGATCTAGCACAGATACGCAGTATTTT; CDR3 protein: CSVVRAGSSTDTQYF
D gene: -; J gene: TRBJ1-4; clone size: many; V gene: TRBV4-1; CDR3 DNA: TGCGCCAGCAGCCAGGGGGCACTCAATGAAAAACTGTTTTTT; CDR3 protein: CASSQGALNEKLFF
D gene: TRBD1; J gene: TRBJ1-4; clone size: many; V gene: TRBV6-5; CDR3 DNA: TGTGCCAGCAGTCGACGGACAGGGATTAATGAAAAACTGTTTTTT; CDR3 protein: CASSRRTGINEKLFF
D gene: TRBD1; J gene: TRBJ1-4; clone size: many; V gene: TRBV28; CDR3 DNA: TGTGCCAGCAGTCCTACAGGGGGCGTTTATGAAAAACTGTTTTTT; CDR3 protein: CASSPTGGVYEKLFF
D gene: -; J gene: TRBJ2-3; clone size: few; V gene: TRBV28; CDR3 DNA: TGTGCCAGCAGTCCTCCCTACGGGCCCAACACAGATACGCAGTATTTT; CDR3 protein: CASSPPYGPNTDTQYF
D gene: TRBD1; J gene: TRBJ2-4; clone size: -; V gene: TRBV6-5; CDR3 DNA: TGTGCCAGCAGTCGACAGGGAGTAAACATTCAGTACTTC; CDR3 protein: CASSRQGVNIQYF